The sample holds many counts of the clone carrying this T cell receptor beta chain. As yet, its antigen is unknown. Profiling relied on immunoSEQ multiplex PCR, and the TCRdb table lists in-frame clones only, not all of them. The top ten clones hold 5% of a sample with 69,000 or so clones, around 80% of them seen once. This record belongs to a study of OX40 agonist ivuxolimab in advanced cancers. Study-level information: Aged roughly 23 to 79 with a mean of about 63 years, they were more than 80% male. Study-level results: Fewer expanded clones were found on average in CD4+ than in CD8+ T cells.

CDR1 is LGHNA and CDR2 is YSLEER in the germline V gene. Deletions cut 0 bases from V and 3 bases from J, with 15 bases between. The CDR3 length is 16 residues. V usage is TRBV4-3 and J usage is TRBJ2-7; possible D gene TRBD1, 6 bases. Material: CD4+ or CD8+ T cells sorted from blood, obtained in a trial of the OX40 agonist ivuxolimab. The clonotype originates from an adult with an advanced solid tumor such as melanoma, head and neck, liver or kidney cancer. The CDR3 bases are TGCGCCAGCAGCCAAGATCAAGGGACACAAGGCTACGAGCAGTACTTC. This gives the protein CASSQDQGTQGYEQYF.